The source of this T cell receptor (beta chain) is a study of molecular identifiers for immune sequencing clone quantification. TCRdb passed the PCR reads through MiXCR, listing each CDR3 protein once. The data contain more than 9,500 distinct CDR3 sequences, roughly 18% of them singletons. Sequencing was performed on naive CD8+ T cells from blood, with Jurkat cell RNA spiked in. This sample's subset: FACS-sorted CD8+CD4-CCR7+CD45RA+ naive T cells. The receptor set was obtained from a human donor in good health. Some libraries in this study had Jurkat cell RNA spiked in.

Judged by abundance, this clonotype is medium-sized. The CDR3 region has the DNA TGCAGCGTTTATTTCGTGACTAATGAAAAACTGTTTTTT. Residues: CSVYFVTNEKLFF. V and J are TRBV29-1 and TRBJ1-4; unclear D gene. Germline CDR1 is SQVTM and CDR2 is ANQGSEA. The V end was cut by 5 bases, the J end by 2 bases, with 9 bases between. The CDR3 runs 13 residues.